These 21 T cell receptor beta chains originate from one sample sequenced in a study of graft-versus-host responses after intestinal transplantation. Profiled with immunoSEQ multiplex PCR; TCRdb holds only in-frame clones, not every one. The profile shows approximately 33,000 clones, 70% to 85% of them singletons. Their antigens remain unidentified. Specimen: unstimulated CD8+ T cells sorted from spleen or lymph node cells, collected before intestinal transplant. Receptors originate from a human donor who received an intestinal transplant.

This clone was counted a few times. The chain couples TRBV19 to TRBJ1-1; D perhaps matches TRBD1 (5 bases). The germline CDR1 and CDR2 sequences are LNHDA and SQIVND (reference sequence). Trimming stripped 6 bases from V and 0 bases from J, with 8 bases between. The CDR3 runs 13 residues. The CDR3 loop reads CASSQGMNTEAFF. DNA of the CDR3: TGTGCCAGTAGCCAGGGAATGAACACTGAAGCTTTCTTT.

V is TRBV4-1 and J is TRBJ2-3; no reliable D call. The CDR3 totals 14 residues. V was clipped by 0 bases and J by 8 bases, with 12 bases between them. Germline-derived CDR1 and CDR2 are MGHRA and YSYEKL. The CDR3 nucleotides are TGCGCCAGCAGCCAAGAGAATCTTCCGGGTACGCAGTATTTT. Its translation is CASSQENLPGTQYF.

This chain joins TRBV21-1 and TRBJ2-2; the D call in the table, TRBD2, was not verified against the DNA. TRBV21-1 is a recognized pseudogene. The CDR3 covers 19 residues. The CDR3 reads CASSLRGGTAGEYTGELFF. The CDR3 DNA reads TGTGCCAGCAGCCTCCGGGGCGGTACGGCGGGAGAGTACACCGGGGAGCTGTTTTTT.

The rearrangement joins TRBV21-1 to TRBJ1-2; the table's TRBD1 call for D was not verified on the DNA. TRBV21-1 is recorded as a pseudogene. The CDR3 covers 14 residues. The CDR3 protein is CASSNRQGNYGYTF. CDR3 nucleotide sequence: TGTGCCAGCAGCAATAGACAGGGTAACTATGGCTACACCTTC.

This clone has just a few counts. The chain joins TRBV10-3 to TRBJ2-7; D gene unclear. The CDR3 extends over 12 amino acids. CDR1 is ENHRY and CDR2 is SYGVKD in the germline V gene. V was shortened by 2 bases and J by 3 bases, with 5 bases between the two germline ends. The DNA of the CDR3 is TGTGCCATCAGTGAGGACAACTACGAGCAGTACTTC. The encoded protein is CAISEDNYEQYF.

The chain is built from TRBV9 and TRBJ2-1; the match to TRBD2 covers 12 bases. CDR3 size: 17 residues. Germline V gene data show CDR1 as SGDLS and CDR2 as YYNGEE. V trimming: 3 bases; J trimming: 6 bases; junction bases outside the gene matches: 10. CDR3: CASSADSSSGGANEQFF. The CDR3 nucleotides read TGTGCCAGCAGCGCCGACAGTTCTAGCGGGGGGGCCAATGAGCAGTTCTTC.

The rearrangement joins TRBV28 to TRBJ2-7, with TRBD2 matching over 10 bases. Germline V gives CDR1 MDHEN, CDR2 SYDVKM. V lost 7 bases and J lost 5; bases outside the gene matches: 5. The CDR3 sequence is 13 residues long. The CDR3 reads CASMAGLANEQYF. In nucleotides, the CDR3 is TGTGCCAGCATGGCGGGACTAGCGAACGAGCAGTACTTC.

This chain connects TRBV7-9 to TRBJ2-2; D unresolved. Germline V CDR1 and CDR2: SEHNR, FQNEAQ (reference sequence). This CDR3 has 16 amino acids. V lost 0 bases and J 7 bases, leaving 15 bases between the germline ends. Written as DNA, the CDR3 is TGTGCCAGCAGCTTAGCGCCTAGGTCCTCGTTCGGGGAGCTGTTTTTT. Translating gives CASSLAPRSSFGELFF.

The chain combines TRBV2 with TRBJ1-2; 9 bases are shared with TRBD1. V trimming: 5 bases; J trimming: 5 bases; junction bases outside the gene matches: 3. CDR3 length: 13 amino acids. Germline CDR1 and CDR2: SNHLY and FYNNEI. CDR3 coding DNA: TGTGCCAGCAGTCGGACAGGGGAATATGGCTACACCTTC. Its protein is CASSRTGEYGYTF.

The chain links TRBV18 to TRBJ1-5; tentative D call: TRBD1 (5 bases). Trimming took off 2 bases at V and 4 bases at J, with 9 bases between the two ends. The germline V gene encodes CDR1 KGHSH and CDR2 LQKENI. The CDR3 sequence is 14 residues long. The chain's CDR3 is CASSPTGGNQPQHF. DNA of the CDR3: TGTGCCAGCTCACCAACAGGTGGGAATCAGCCCCAGCATTTT.

This clone was recorded only once. The chain combines TRBV7-2 with TRBJ2-1; no definite D call. This CDR3 is 13 amino acids long. V was trimmed by 4 bases and J by 0 bases, leaving 4 bases between them. CDR1 is SGHTA and CDR2 is FQGNSA in the germline V gene. This CDR3 is CASSSGSYNEQFF. CDR3 DNA: TGTGCCAGCAGCTCCGGCTCCTACAATGAGCAGTTCTTC.

The J gene is TRBJ2-5, the V gene TRBV28, with 9 positions matching TRBD2. Germline CDR1 MDHEN, CDR2 SYDVKM. This CDR3 has 16 residues. V dropped 6 bases and J dropped 4; count of bases not matched to a gene: 12. The CDR3 DNA sequence: TGTGCCAGCAGCCTAAGTAGTAGCGGGGGCGCAGAGACCCAGTACTTC. Its protein product is CASSLSSSGGAETQYF. Full variable domain (outside the CDR3, taken from reference TRBV28 and TRBJ2-5): DVKVTQSSRYLVKRTGEKVFLECVQDMDHENMFWYRQDPGLGLRLIYFSYDVKMKEKGDIPEGYSVSREKKERFSLILESASTNQTSMYLCASSLSSSGGAETQYFGPGTRLLVL.

CDR3 nucleotides: TGTGCCACCAGTGATACACAGGGAAAGATGGATGAAAAACTGTTTTTT. This encodes CATSDTQGKMDEKLFF. The chain has TRBV15 and TRBJ1-4; TRBD1 is a possible D gene (6 bases). CDR1 and CDR2 from the germline V gene are LNHNV and YYDKDF (reference sequence). The CDR3 contains 16 residues. Trimming shortened V by 6 bases and J by 6 bases, and 20 bases separated the two germline ends.

This clone was counted between two and nine times. The J gene is TRBJ1-2, the V gene TRBV6-4, with D possibly TRBD1 on 6 matching bases. The CDR3 has 15 amino acids. Trimming took 6 bases from V and 2 from J, leaving 16 bases between them. Germline assignment: CDR1 MRHNA and CDR2 SNTAGT. The CDR3 DNA follows: TGTGCCAGCAGGCCTCAGGGGCAAGGGAACTATGGCTACACCTTC. Translated, it gives CASRPQGQGNYGYTF.

The chain couples TRBV21-1 to TRBJ1-5; the table gives TRBD1 as D, unverified against the DNA. TRBV21-1 is classified as a pseudogene. The CDR3 is made up of 15 amino acids. The CDR3 loop reads CASRPGTGHRQPQHF. Here the CDR3 DNA reads TGTGCCAGCAGACCCGGGACAGGGCACCGACAGCCCCAGCATTTT.

This sequence joins TRBV4-1 and TRBJ2-2; TRBD2 agrees at 8 bases. This CDR3 comprises 17 residues. The J segment lost 4 bases and the V segment lost 2 bases, leaving 9 bases of the junction unmatched. The V gene's germline CDR1 is MGHRA and CDR2 YSYEKL. Here the CDR3 reads CASSQPMGTRPTGELFF. DNA of the CDR3: TGCGCCAGCAGCCAACCAATGGGGACTAGGCCCACCGGGGAGCTGTTTTTT.

This clone was observed once. The chain is built from TRBV7-8 and TRBJ2-7; 10 bases align to TRBD2. The V gene's germline CDR1 is SGHVS and CDR2 FQNEAQ. The CDR3 contains 18 residues. Trimming removed 5 bases from V and 0 bases from J; junction bases left unmatched: 13. Here the CDR3 DNA reads TGTGCCAGCAGCCCCAACAACCGAGCGGGAGGGCACTCCTACGAGCAGTACTTC. As protein: CASSPNNRAGGHSYEQYF. Full variable domain (outside the CDR3, taken from reference TRBV7-8 and TRBJ2-7): GAGVSQSPRYKVAKRGQDVALRCDPISGHVSLFWYQQALGQGPEFLTYFQNEAQLDKSGLPSDRFFAERPEGSVSTLKIQRTQQEDSAVYLCASSPNNRAGGHSYEQYFGPGTRLTVT.

In this sample, this clone turned up a few times. The chain combines TRBV4-1 with TRBJ2-7, with 7 positions matching TRBD1. Trimming took 1 base from V and 2 from J; bases not matched to a gene: 2. From germline, CDR1 is MGHRA and CDR2 YSYEKL. This CDR3 contains 14 residues. CDR3 DNA: TGCGCCAGCAGCCAAGTAGGGACAGCCTACGAGCAGTACTTC. Encoded protein: CASSQVGTAYEQYF.

The chain carries TRBV14 and TRBJ2-7, with 7 bases fitting TRBD1. After removal of 5 bases from V and 0 bases from J, the junction contained 7 bases not matched to a gene. This CDR3 comprises 15 residues. The germline V gene has CDR1 SGHDN and CDR2 FVKESK. The CDR3 here is CASSSYRGSSYEQYF. CDR3 DNA: TGTGCCAGCAGCTCATACAGGGGATCCTCCTACGAGCAGTACTTC.

The chain combines TRBV11-2 with TRBJ1-5; 9 nucleotides agree with TRBD1. Germline CDR1 and CDR2: SGHAT and FQNNGV. The CDR3 has 14 amino acids. Losses at the gene ends were 4 bases for V and 4 bases for J; bases not matched to a gene: 2. In nucleotides, the CDR3 is TGTGCCAGCAGCTGGGGACAGGGTAATCAGCCCCAGCATTTT. Residues: CASSWGQGNQPQHF.

This chain uses TRBV4-1 with TRBJ2-1; no firm D call. Germline CDR1 reads MGHRA; CDR2 reads YSYEKL. The CDR3 is made up of 11 amino acids. V was cut by 5 bases and J by 7 bases, with 6 bases left in between. The CDR3 region has the DNA TGCGCCAGCAGCTACGGGAATGAGCAGTTCTTC. It yields the protein CASSYGNEQFF.